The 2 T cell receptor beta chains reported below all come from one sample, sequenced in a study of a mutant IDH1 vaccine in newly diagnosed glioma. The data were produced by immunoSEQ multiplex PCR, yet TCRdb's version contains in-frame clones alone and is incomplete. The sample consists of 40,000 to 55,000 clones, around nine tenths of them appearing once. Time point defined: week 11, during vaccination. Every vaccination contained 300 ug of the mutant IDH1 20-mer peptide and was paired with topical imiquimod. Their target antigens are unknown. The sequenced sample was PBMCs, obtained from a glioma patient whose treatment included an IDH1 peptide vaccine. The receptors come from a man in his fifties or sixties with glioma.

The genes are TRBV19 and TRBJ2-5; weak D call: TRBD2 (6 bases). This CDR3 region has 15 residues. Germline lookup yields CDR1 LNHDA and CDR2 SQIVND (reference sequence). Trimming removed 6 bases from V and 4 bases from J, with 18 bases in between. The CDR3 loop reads CASSRLGPGGETQYF. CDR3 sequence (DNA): TGTGCCAGTAGCAGACTAGGGCCCGGGGGAGAGACCCAGTACTTC.

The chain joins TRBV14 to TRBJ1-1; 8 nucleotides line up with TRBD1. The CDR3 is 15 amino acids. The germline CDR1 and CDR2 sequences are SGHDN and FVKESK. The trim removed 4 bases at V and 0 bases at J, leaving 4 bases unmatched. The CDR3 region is CASSPRQGMNTEAFF. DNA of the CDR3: TGTGCCAGCAGCCCGCGACAGGGGATGAACACTGAAGCTTTCTTT.